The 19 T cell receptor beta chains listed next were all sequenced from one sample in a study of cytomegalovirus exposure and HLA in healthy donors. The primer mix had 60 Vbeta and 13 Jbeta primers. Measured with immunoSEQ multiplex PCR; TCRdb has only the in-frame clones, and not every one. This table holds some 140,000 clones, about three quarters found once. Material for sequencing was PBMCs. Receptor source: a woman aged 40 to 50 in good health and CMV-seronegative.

CDR3 sequence reads: CASSPGVPGNTEAFF. CDR3 sequence (DNA): TGCGCCAGCAGCCCTGGAGTCCCGGGGAACACTGAAGCTTTCTTT. The chain links TRBV5-1 to TRBJ1-1; D is uncertain. The CDR3 runs 15 residues. Germline values: CDR1 SGHRS, CDR2 YFSETQ. V was clipped by 4 bases and J by 1 base, with 14 bases between them.

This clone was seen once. The CDR3 spells CASSQAGQNQPQHF. The CDR3 coding sequence is TGTGCCAGCAGCCAAGCAGGGCAGAATCAGCCCCAGCATTTT. The genes are TRBV4-2 and TRBJ1-5, with a weak D call TRBD1 (5 bases). V dropped 1 base and J dropped 4 bases, with 8 bases sitting between them. The CDR3 totals 14 residues. Per the germline V gene, CDR1 is LGHNA and CDR2 is YNFKEQ.

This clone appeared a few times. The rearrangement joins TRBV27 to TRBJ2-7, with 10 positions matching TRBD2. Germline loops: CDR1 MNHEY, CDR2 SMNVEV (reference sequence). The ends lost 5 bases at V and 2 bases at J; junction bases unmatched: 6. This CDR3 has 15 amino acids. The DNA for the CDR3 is TGTGCCAGCAGTGGAACTAGCGGGATACCCTACGAGCAGTACTTC. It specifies CASSGTSGIPYEQYF.

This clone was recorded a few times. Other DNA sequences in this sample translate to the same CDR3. This chain's CDR3 is CASSPPGQGPYEQYF. CDR3 in DNA: TGTGCCAGCTCACCACCGGGACAGGGGCCCTACGAGCAGTACTTC. The chain joins TRBV18 to TRBJ2-7, with 10 positions matching TRBD1. The ends lost 0 bases at V and 2 bases at J; junction bases unmatched: 1. In germline, CDR1 is KGHSH, CDR2 LQKENI. The CDR3 spans 15 residues.

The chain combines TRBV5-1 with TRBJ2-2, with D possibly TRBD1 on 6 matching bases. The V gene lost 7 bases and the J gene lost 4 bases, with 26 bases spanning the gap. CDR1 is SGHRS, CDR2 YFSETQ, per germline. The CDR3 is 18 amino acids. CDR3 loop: CASRPLGGAISGTGELFF. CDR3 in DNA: TGCGCCAGCCGCCCCCTAGGGGGAGCAATTTCGGGCACCGGGGAGCTGTTTTTT.

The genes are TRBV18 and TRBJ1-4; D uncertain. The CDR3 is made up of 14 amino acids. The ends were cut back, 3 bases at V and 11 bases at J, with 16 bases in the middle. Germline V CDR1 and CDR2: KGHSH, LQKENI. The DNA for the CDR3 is TGTGCCAGCTCACCCCCCCGACTCGGAGGGAAACTGTTTTTT. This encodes CASSPPRLGGKLFF.

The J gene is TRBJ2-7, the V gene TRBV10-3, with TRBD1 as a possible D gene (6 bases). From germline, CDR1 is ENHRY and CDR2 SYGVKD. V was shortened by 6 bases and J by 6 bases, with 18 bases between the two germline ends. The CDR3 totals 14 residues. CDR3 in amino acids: CAISTDRIMAEQYF. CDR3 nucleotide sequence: TGTGCCATCAGCACCGACAGGATAATGGCCGAGCAGTACTTC.

CDR3 sequence: CASSSFNLTHNPHTGELFF. DNA for the CDR3: TGTGCCAGCAGCTCCTTCAACCTTACCCACAACCCCCACACCGGGGAGCTGTTTTTT. The rearrangement uses TRBV11-3 and TRBJ2-2; D is ambiguous. V lost 4 bases to trimming and J lost 3 bases, with 24 bases between them. Looked up from germline, CDR1 is SGHNT and CDR2 is YENEEA. The CDR3 has 19 amino acids.

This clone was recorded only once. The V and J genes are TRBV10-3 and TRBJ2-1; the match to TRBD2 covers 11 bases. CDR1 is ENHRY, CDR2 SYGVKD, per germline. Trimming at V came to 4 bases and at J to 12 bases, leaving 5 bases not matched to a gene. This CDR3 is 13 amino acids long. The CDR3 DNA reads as TGTGCCATCAGTGCCGGGACTAGCGGTACGCAGTTCTTC. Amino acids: CAISAGTSGTQFF.

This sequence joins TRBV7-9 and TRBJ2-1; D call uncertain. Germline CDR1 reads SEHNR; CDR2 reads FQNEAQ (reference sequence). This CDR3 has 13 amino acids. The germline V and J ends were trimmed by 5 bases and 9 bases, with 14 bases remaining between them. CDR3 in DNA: TGTGCCAGCAGCCCTCAGTTAGCTTCTGAGCAGTTCTTC. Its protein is CASSPQLASEQFF.

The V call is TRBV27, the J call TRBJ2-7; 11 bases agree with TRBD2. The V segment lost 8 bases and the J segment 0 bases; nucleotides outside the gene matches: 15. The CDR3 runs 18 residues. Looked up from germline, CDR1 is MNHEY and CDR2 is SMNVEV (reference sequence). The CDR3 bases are TGTGCCAGCTCCACCCGGCGGACTAGCGGGCGGAGCTCCTACGAGCAGTACTTC. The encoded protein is CASSTRRTSGRSSYEQYF.

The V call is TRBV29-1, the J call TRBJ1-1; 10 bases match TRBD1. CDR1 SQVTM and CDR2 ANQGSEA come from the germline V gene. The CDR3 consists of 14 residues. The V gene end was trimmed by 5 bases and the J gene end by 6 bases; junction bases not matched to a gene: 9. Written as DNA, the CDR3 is TGCAGCGTTAAGATCGGGACAGGGGTCCCTGAAGCTTTCTTT. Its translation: CSVKIGTGVPEAFF.

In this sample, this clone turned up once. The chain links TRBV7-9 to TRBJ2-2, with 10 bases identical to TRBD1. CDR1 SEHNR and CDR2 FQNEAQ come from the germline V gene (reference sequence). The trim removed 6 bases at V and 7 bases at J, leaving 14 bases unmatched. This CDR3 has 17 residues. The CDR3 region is CASSSTPGQGPSGELFF. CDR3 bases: TGTGCCAGCAGTTCCACTCCGGGACAGGGGCCCAGCGGGGAGCTGTTTTTT.

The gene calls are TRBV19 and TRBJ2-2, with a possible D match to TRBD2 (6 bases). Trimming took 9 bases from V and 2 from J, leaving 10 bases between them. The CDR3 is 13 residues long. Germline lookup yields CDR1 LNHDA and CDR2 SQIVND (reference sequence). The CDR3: CARHGLNTGELFF. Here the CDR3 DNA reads TGTGCCAGACACGGACTAAACACCGGGGAGCTGTTTTTT.

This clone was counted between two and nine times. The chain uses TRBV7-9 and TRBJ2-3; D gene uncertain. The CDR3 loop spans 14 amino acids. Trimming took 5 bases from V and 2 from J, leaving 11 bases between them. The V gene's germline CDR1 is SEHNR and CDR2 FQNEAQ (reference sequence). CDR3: CASSPLLNTDTQYF. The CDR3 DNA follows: TGTGCCAGCAGCCCACTCCTCAACACAGATACGCAGTATTTT.

Here the CDR3 DNA reads TGCGCCAGCAGCTCTCTGACAGGAAACTATGGCTACACCTTC. Its protein product is CASSSLTGNYGYTF. The chain employs TRBV5-1 and TRBJ1-2; possibly TRBD1 for D (6 bases). This CDR3 spans 14 amino acids. Trimming stripped 3 bases from V and 2 bases from J, with 11 bases between. CDR1 is SGHRS and CDR2 is YFSETQ in the germline V gene.

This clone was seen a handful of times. This CDR3 is CASSALVVQGTYNSPLHF. CDR3 nucleotides: TGTGCCAGCAGTGCGTTGGTAGTTCAGGGAACCTATAATTCACCCCTCCACTTT. The genes are TRBV2 and TRBJ1-6, with D possibly being TRBD1 (5 bases). Deletions cut 4 bases from V and 2 bases from J, with 18 bases between. This CDR3 has 18 residues. Germline V lookup: CDR1 SNHLY, CDR2 FYNNEI.

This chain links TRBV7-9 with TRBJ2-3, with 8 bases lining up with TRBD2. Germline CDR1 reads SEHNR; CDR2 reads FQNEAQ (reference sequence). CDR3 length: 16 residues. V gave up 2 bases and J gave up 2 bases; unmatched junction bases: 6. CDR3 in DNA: TGTGCCAGCAGCTTACCGGGACTAGAATCCACAGATACGCAGTATTTT. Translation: CASSLPGLESTDTQYF.

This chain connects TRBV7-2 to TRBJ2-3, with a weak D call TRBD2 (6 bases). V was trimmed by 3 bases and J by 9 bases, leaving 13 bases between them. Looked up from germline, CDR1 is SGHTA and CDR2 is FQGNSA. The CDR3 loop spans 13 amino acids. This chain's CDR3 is CASSLGLSETQYF. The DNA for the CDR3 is TGTGCCAGCAGCTTGGGACTTTCGGAAACGCAGTATTTT.